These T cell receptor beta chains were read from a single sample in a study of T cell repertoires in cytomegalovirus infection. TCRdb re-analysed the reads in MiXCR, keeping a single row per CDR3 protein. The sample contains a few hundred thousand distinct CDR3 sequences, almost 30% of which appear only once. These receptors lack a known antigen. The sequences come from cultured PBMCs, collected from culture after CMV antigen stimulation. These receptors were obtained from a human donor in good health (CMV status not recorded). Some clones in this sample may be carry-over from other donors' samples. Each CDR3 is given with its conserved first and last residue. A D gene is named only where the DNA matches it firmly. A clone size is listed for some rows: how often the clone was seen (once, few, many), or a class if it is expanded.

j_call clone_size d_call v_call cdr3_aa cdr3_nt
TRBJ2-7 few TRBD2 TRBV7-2 CASSRLAGGPYEQYF TGTGCCAGCAGCCGACTAGCGGGGGGTCCCTACGAGCAGTACTTC
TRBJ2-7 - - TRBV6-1 CASSGGLGTYEQYF TGTGCCAGCTCCGGGGGCCTAGGGACCTACGAGCAGTACTTC
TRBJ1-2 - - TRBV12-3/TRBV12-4 CASSQQGRGYTF TGTGCCAGCAGCCAACAGGGCCGGGGCTACACCTTC
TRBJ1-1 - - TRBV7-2 CASSLMLNTEAFF TGTGCCAGCAGCTTAATGCTGAACACTGAAGCTTTCTTT
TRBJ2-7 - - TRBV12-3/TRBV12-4 CASSLGLGNHEQYF TGTGCCAGCAGTTTGGGACTGGGCAACCACGAGCAGTACTTC
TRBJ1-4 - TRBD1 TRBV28 CASRVLQGANEKLFF TGTGCCAGCAGAGTCTTACAGGGGGCTAATGAAAAACTGTTTTTT
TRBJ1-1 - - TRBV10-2 CASSRTFSEVGTEAFF TGCGCCAGCAGTCGAACTTTTTCTGAGGTGGGCACTGAAGCTTTCTTT
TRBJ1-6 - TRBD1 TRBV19 CASSPDRGFSPLHF TGTGCCAGTAGTCCAGACAGGGGGTTTTCACCCCTCCACTTT
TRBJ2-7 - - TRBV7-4 CASSRSNEQYF TGTGCCAGCAGCCGAAGCAACGAGCAGTACTTC
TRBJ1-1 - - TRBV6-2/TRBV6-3 CASIFGNSTEAFF TGTGCCAGCATTTTCGGGAATTCCACTGAAGCTTTCTTT
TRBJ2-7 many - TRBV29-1 CSVVRTVGEQYF TGCAGCGTTGTTCGGACAGTAGGAGAGCAGTACTTC
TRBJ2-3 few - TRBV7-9 CASSLYRTSTDTQYF TGTGCCAGCAGCTTATATCGTACTAGCACAGATACGCAGTATTTT
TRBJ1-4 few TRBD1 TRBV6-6 CASRSGRDRGDEKLFF TGTGCCAGCAGAAGCGGGCGGGACAGGGGGGATGAAAAACTGTTTTTT
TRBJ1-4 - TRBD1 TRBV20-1 CSANQGGGSTNEKLFF TGCAGTGCAAATCAGGGAGGGGGCTCAACTAATGAAAAACTGTTTTTT
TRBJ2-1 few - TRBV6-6 CASSFSGYDEQFF TGTGCCAGCAGTTTTTCAGGGTACGATGAGCAGTTCTTC
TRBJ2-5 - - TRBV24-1 CATSPRSPQETQYF TGTGCCACCAGTCCCAGGAGCCCCCAAGAGACCCAGTACTTC
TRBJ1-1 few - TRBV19 CASRLRGLNTEAFF TGTGCCAGTAGACTAAGGGGGTTGAACACTGAAGCTTTCTTT
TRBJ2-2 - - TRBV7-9 CASSLGRENTGELFF TGTGCCAGCAGCTTAGGACGGGAGAACACCGGGGAGCTGTTTTTT
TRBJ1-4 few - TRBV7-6 CASSLVGRIPTNEKLFF TGTGCCAGCAGCTTAGTCGGCAGGATACCAACTAATGAAAAACTGTTTTTT
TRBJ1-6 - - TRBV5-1 CASSLVLSYNSPLHF TGCGCCAGCAGCTTAGTCCTCTCCTATAATTCACCCCTCCACTTT
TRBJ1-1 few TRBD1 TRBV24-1 CATSAGTENTEAFF TGTGCCACCAGTGCGGGGACAGAGAACACTGAAGCTTTCTTT
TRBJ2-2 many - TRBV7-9 CARNLLGDDTGELFF TGTGCCCGGAACCTCCTGGGGGATGACACCGGGGAGCTGTTTTTT
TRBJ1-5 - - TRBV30 CAWSPGQGESEPQHF TGTGCCTGGAGTCCCGGGCAGGGAGAAAGTGAGCCCCAGCATTTT
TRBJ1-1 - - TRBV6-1 CATLWGGGTEAFF TGTGCCACCCTGTGGGGGGGGGGAACTGAAGCTTTCTTT
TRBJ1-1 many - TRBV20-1 CSASTWGTEAFF TGCAGTGCTAGCACCTGGGGCACTGAAGCTTTCTTT
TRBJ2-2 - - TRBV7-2 CASSLGFRGMVAELFF TGTGCCAGCAGCTTAGGGTTTAGGGGGATGGTCGCGGAGCTGTTTTTT
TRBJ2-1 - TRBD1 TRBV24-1 CATSDGRGRFEQFF TGTGCCACCAGTGATGGAAGGGGGCGGTTTGAGCAGTTCTTC
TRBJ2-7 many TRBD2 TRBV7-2 CASSAPGLAGGGEQYF TGTGCCAGCAGCGCTCCGGGACTAGCGGGAGGGGGCGAGCAGTACTTC
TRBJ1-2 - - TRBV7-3 CASSPRGNTYGYTF TGTGCCAGCAGCCCCCGCGGGAACACCTATGGCTACACCTTC
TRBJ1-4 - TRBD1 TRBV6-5 CASSVQGAYEKLFF TGTGCCAGCAGTGTACAGGGGGCTTACGAAAAACTGTTTTTT
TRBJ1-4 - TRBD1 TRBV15 CATSGGQGVRANEKLFF TGTGCCACCAGCGGGGGACAGGGGGTTCGGGCTAATGAAAAACTGTTTTTT
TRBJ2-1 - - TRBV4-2 CASSQEDSAPWTYNEQFF TGTGCCAGCAGCCAAGAGGATAGCGCCCCTTGGACCTACAATGAGCAGTTCTTC
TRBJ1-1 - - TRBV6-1 CASIRQVVMNTEAFF TGTGCCAGCATTCGGCAGGTCGTCATGAACACTGAAGCTTTCTTT
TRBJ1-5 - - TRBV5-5 CASSLVAASRDQPQHF TGTGCCAGCAGCTTGGTGGCAGCCAGTCGGGATCAGCCCCAGCATTTT
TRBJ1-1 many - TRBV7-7 CASSSGPNTEAFF TGTGCTAGCAGCTCGGGTCCGAACACTGAAGCTTTCTTT
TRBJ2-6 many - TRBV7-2 CASSLGSTGANVLTF TGTGCCAGCAGCTTAGGGTCCACTGGGGCCAACGTCCTGACTTTC
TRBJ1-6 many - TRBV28 CASSPQELYNSPLHF TGTGCCAGCAGCCCACAGGAACTTTATAATTCACCCCTCCACTTT
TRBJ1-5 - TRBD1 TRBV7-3 CASSLKDRELIYSNQPQHF TGTGCCAGCAGCTTGAAGGACAGGGAGCTAATATATAGCAATCAGCCCCAGCATTTT
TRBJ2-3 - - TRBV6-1 CASNSGTSPDTQYF TGTGCCAGCAATTCTGGGACCTCCCCAGATACGCAGTATTTT
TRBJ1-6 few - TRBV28 CASSLASEGNSPLHF TGTGCCAGCAGTTTAGCAAGCGAAGGGAATTCACCCCTCCACTTT
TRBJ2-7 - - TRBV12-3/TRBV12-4 CASTALLGEQYF TGTGCCAGCACCGCCCTTTTAGGGGAGCAGTACTTC